Following are 9 T cell receptor beta chains from one sample sequenced in a study of ipilimumab plus nivolumab after autologous stem cell transplantation. Data came from immunoSEQ multiplex PCR; TCRdb stores just in-frame clones and leaves some out. The sample records roughly 1,600 clones, approximately 86% being singletons. The sample consisted of PBMCs, taken in a trial of ipilimumab plus nivolumab as post-transplant consolidation. The receptors derive from a male donor with multiple myeloma.

The rearrangement joins TRBV9 to TRBJ2-5; 7 bases match TRBD1. This CDR3 is 14 amino acids long. The trim removed 4 bases at V and 1 base at J, leaving 4 bases unmatched. Germline CDR1 and CDR2: SGDLS and YYNGEE. The CDR3 DNA follows: TGTGCCAGCAGCCTAGGACAGGCCCAAGAGACCCAGTACTTC. It encodes CASSLGQAQETQYF.

V gene TRBV6-5 combines with J gene TRBJ1-4; D call uncertain. Trimming shortened V by 5 bases and J by 5 bases, and 3 bases separated the two germline ends. Germline values: CDR1 MNHEY, CDR2 SVGAGI. The CDR3 runs to 11 residues. CDR3 nucleotides: TGTGCCAGCAGTAAAAATGAAAAACTGTTTTTT. It translates to CASSKNEKLFF.

The rearrangement uses TRBV7-9 and TRBJ2-1, with TRBD2 matching 10 bases. The CDR3 is 15 amino acids. Unmatched junction bases numbered 8, after V lost 5 bases and J lost 7 bases. Per the germline V gene, CDR1 is SEHNR and CDR2 is FQNEAQ (reference sequence). Written as DNA, the CDR3 is TGTGCCAGCAGCCTCAAGCGGGAGGGATGGAATGAGCAGTTCTTC. As protein: CASSLKREGWNEQFF.

The chain carries TRBV7-8 and TRBJ2-2; D possibly corresponds to TRBD1 (5 bases). The CDR3 totals 16 residues. V lost 0 bases and J 4 bases, leaving 12 bases between the germline ends. The germline V gene encodes CDR1 SGHVS and CDR2 FQNEAQ. The CDR3, as DNA: TGTGCCAGCAGCTTAGCGAGGCAGGGTGTCACCGGGGAGCTGTTTTTT. Translated, it gives CASSLARQGVTGELFF.

The V call is TRBV5-1, the J call TRBJ1-1, with D tentatively TRBD1 (6 bases). This CDR3 is built from 15 residues. Germline CDR1 is SGHRS and CDR2 is YFSETQ. V dropped 0 bases and J dropped 2 bases, with 11 bases sitting between them. The CDR3 DNA reads as TGCGCCAGCAGCTTGGGGACAGCGATCAACACTGAAGCTTTCTTT. It specifies CASSLGTAINTEAFF.

The chain recombines TRBV7-9 with TRBJ1-6; perhaps TRBD1 as D (5 bases). Germline V gene sequence: CDR1 SEHNR, CDR2 FQNEAQ (reference sequence). This CDR3 is built from 15 residues. The V gene lost 7 bases and the J gene lost 6 bases, with 16 bases spanning the gap. The DNA of the CDR3 is TGTGCCAGCAACGAAGGGGATAACAGTAATTCACCCCTCCACTTT. Translation gives CASNEGDNSNSPLHF.

This clone appeared a single time. Written as DNA, the CDR3 is TGTGCCAGCTCACCACGGACAGGGGGTTCGGGGAGCAATCAGCCCCAGCATTTT. Protein: CASSPRTGGSGSNQPQHF. This chain uses TRBV18 with TRBJ1-5; 10 bases fit TRBD1. The CDR3 contains 18 residues. V shed 1 base, J shed 1 base, and the junction held 7 bases outside the gene matches. Germline-derived CDR1 and CDR2 are KGHSH and LQKENI.

This clone is a singleton in its sample. CDR3 amino acids: CASSQVAAYEQYF. For the CDR3, the DNA is TGTGCCAGCAGCCAAGTGGCAGCCTACGAGCAGTACTTC. The chain recombines TRBV4-2 with TRBJ2-7, with D unresolved. Per germline, CDR1 LGHNA and CDR2 YNFKEQ. The ends were cut back, 1 base at V and 2 bases at J, with 6 bases in the middle. This CDR3 contains 13 residues.

The V call is TRBV5-1, the J call TRBJ1-1; 8 bases are shared with TRBD1. CDR1 SGHRS and CDR2 YFSETQ come from the germline V gene. Trimming removed 3 bases from V and 5 bases from J; junction bases left unmatched: 6. The CDR3 sequence is 14 residues long. The CDR3, as DNA: TGCGCCAGCAGCTCTACAGGGGGGAGGACTGAAGCTTTCTTT. It codes for CASSSTGGRTEAFF.